These T cell receptor beta chains were read from a single sample in a study of blood T cells in healthy people across ages. TCRdb re-called the 5' RACE reads with MiXCR, one entry per CDR3 protein. The table has more than 500,000 distinct CDR3 sequences, 27% seen once. Sequencing used blood. The source is a woman in her 70s in good health. Both conserved end residues are part of each CDR3. Fields, in order: clone size, D gene, V gene, J gene, CDR3 DNA, CDR3 protein. D genes are given only for firm matches. Size values are once, few and many counts, or a class for expanded clones, and some rows have none.

>NA|NA|TRBV5-1|TRBJ2-7
TGCGCCAGCAGCCCAAGAGGGGATAACGAGCAGTACTTC
CASSPRGDNEQYF
>NA|TRBD1|TRBV4-3|TRBJ1-2
TGCGCCAGCAGCCCCGGGGGACAGGGGTTCTATGGCTACACCTTC
CASSPGGQGFYGYTF
>few|NA|TRBV3-1|TRBJ2-7
TGTGCCAGCAGCCAATTGCAGTGGACCGAGCAGTACTTC
CASSQLQWTEQYF
>NA|TRBD2|TRBV5-1|TRBJ2-1
TGCGCCAGCAGCCCACTAGCGGGGGACAATGAGCAGTTCTTC
CASSPLAGDNEQFF
>NA|NA|TRBV14|TRBJ1-2
TGTGCCAGCAGCCCCCCGGGGGGCGCAACAGTATGGGACTACACCTTC
CASSPPGGATVWDYTF
>few|NA|TRBV29-1|TRBJ1-1
TGCAGCGTTTTGGACGTCGGAAGGGAAGCTTTCTTT
CSVLDVGREAFF
>few|NA|TRBV6-6|TRBJ2-2
TGTGCCAGCAGTTACGGAGACAGTTACAGCGGGGAGCTGTTTTTT
CASSYGDSYSGELFF
>many|TRBD1|TRBV5-1|TRBJ1-2
TGCGCCAGCAGCTTGGGACAGGGTAATGGCTACACCTTC
CASSLGQGNGYTF
>many|NA|TRBV2|TRBJ2-7
TGTGCCAGCAGGCAAGGTCCCACCTACGAGCAGTACTTC
CASRQGPTYEQYF
>NA|TRBD2|TRBV12-3/TRBV12-4|TRBJ2-4
TGTGCCAGCAGTCCCCGACGTTGGAGCGGGGGAGAAAACATTCAGTACTTC
CASSPRRWSGGENIQYF
>NA|TRBD1|TRBV4-3|TRBJ1-6
TGCGCCAGCAGCCAACTTACCGGGACAGGGGCTTCACCCCTCCACTTT
CASSQLTGTGASPLHF
>NA|NA|TRBV3-1|TRBJ2-1
TGTGCCAGCAGCCTCTACTACAATGAGCAGTTCTTC
CASSLYYNEQFF
>NA|TRBD1|TRBV28|TRBJ2-7
TGTGCCAGCAAAAAGGGACAGGGGTTATCCTACGAGCAGTACTTC
CASKKGQGLSYEQYF
>NA|TRBD2|TRBV7-9|TRBJ2-1
TGTGCCAGCACCGCTAGCGGGGGAGGTGAGCAGTTCTTC
CASTASGGGEQFF
>few|TRBD2|TRBV20-1|TRBJ2-7
TGCAGTGCTAGACGACTAGCATTGAACGAGCAGTACTTC
CSARRLALNEQYF
>NA|TRBD2|TRBV11-2|TRBJ2-5
TGTGCCAGCAGCTGGTTAGCGGGGGCGGTACAAGAGACCCAGTACTTC
CASSWLAGAVQETQYF
>NA|TRBD1|TRBV7-2|TRBJ1-2
TGTGCCAGCAGCCTAAAAGACAGGGTCTACGGCTACACCTTC
CASSLKDRVYGYTF
>few|TRBD1|TRBV20-1|TRBJ1-1
TGCAGTGCGACACTTTCGACAGGGTCGGTCACTGAAGCTTTCTTT
CSATLSTGSVTEAFF
>NA|NA|TRBV5-1|TRBJ1-2
TGCGCCAGCAGCTCGAGGGAGGCTAACTATGGCTACACCTTC
CASSSREANYGYTF
>NA|NA|TRBV18|TRBJ2-5
TGTGCCAGCTCAGGCTCACCCCGAGGGGCGGGAGAGACCCAGTACTTC
CASSGSPRGAGETQYF
>NA|NA|TRBV5-1|TRBJ1-6
TGCGCCAGCAGCTTGGGGACTGAGAGCTCCTATAATTCACCCCTCCACTTT
CASSLGTESSYNSPLHF
>NA|NA|TRBV11-1|TRBJ1-1
TGTGCCAGCAGCTCTTTGGGTGAAGCTTTCTTT
CASSSLGEAFF
>NA|NA|TRBV6-1|TRBJ2-4
TGTGCCAGCCGAAGCCAGGGCCGTGCAGGAGAGCAAGGTTACATCCAGTACTTC
CASRSQGRAGEQGYIQYF
>NA|NA|TRBV18|TRBJ1-4
TGTGCCAGCTCACCCGATAGGGGAAACGAAAAACTGTTTTTT
CASSPDRGNEKLFF
>NA|TRBD1|TRBV3-1|TRBJ2-5
TGTGCCAGCAGCCAGGACAGGCGGGCCCAAGAGACCCAGTACTTC
CASSQDRRAQETQYF
>few|TRBD1|TRBV6-5|TRBJ1-2
TGTGCCTCTCCGGGACAGGGTAGCTATGGCTACACCTTC
CASPGQGSYGYTF